This TCR beta chain was found in a study of Ad26.COV2.S vaccination and SARS-CoV-2 variants. Germline V gene data show CDR1 as SNHLY and CDR2 as FYNNEI. The CDR3 is made up of 17 amino acids. V lost 2 bases to trimming and J lost 4 bases, with 21 bases between them. Treatment in this sample: around 19 received Ad26.COV2.S at low or high dose, single or two shots; 5 received placebo; per-sample allocation not given. Each sample was drawn 63 days after the first injection (of vaccine or placebo). Produced via immunoSEQ multiplex PCR; TCRdb's table is partial and in-frame only. The data show hundreds of thousands of clones, with 80% to 90% seen just once and just over 2.5% held by the top ten.

The V and J genes are TRBV2 and TRBJ2-7; D remains ambiguous. The sample in question was peripheral blood, obtained in a trial of Ad26.COV2.S vaccine versus placebo. This clonotype was sampled from a person aged 18 to 65 who received the Ad26.COV2.S COVID-19 vaccine or a placebo. This CDR3 reads CASSEMSVRSRRYEQYF. CDR3 DNA: TGTGCCAGCAGTGAAATGTCTGTAAGGTCTCGTAGGTACGAGCAGTACTTC.